These 16 T cell receptor beta chains were all obtained from the same sample, sequenced in a study of PD-L1 blockade in urothelial cancer. Time point reported: pretreatment peripheral blood. The repertoire was sequenced with immunoSEQ multiplex PCR; TCRdb's copy has only in-frame clones and lacks some. This sample carries approximately 50,000 clones, roughly 80% of them seen once, and the ten largest clones take more than 1.5%. The material was PBMCs, obtained around atezolizumab (anti-PD-L1) treatment. Every receptor here comes from a man in his fifties with urothelial cancer.

The CDR3 loop is CASTPGQGGYTF. The CDR3 DNA sequence: TGTGCCAGTACCCCGGGACAAGGAGGCTACACCTTC. This rearrangement joins TRBV2 to TRBJ1-2, with D perhaps matching TRBD1 (6 bases). Germline V gene data show CDR1 as SNHLY and CDR2 as FYNNEI. Trimming stripped 9 bases from V and 8 bases from J, with 16 bases between. The CDR3 runs to 12 residues. The complete variable domain, with remaining parts taken from reference TRBV2 and TRBJ1-2, reads EPEVTQTPSHQVTQMGQEVILRCVPISNHLYFYWYRQILGQKVEFLVSFYNNEISEKSEIFDDQFSVERPDGSNFTLKIRSTKLEDSAMYFCASTPGQGGYTFGSGTRLTVV.

The gene calls are TRBV27 and TRBJ1-5; TRBD1 might be the D (5 bases). Between the trimmed V and J ends, which lost 3 bases and 11 bases, there was a span of 14 bases. This CDR3 has 13 amino acids. CDR1 is MNHEY and CDR2 is SMNVEV in the germline V gene (reference sequence). Here the CDR3 reads CASSFQVGGAQHF. CDR3 coding DNA: TGTGCCAGCAGTTTCCAAGTTGGGGGGGCCCAGCATTTT.

V usage is TRBV9 and J usage is TRBJ1-1; no clear D. Trimming cost V 4 bases and J 1 base, with 11 bases left between them. CDR3 length: 14 residues. Germline CDR1 and CDR2: SGDLS and YYNGEE. The CDR3 sequence is CASSPATGNTEAFF. CDR3 bases: TGTGCCAGCAGCCCAGCTACGGGGAACACTGAAGCTTTCTTT.

This clone was seen just once. The chain links TRBV2 to TRBJ2-3, with a weak D call TRBD2 (5 bases). V lost 6 bases to trimming and J lost 4 bases, with 14 bases between them. CDR1 SNHLY and CDR2 FYNNEI come from the germline V gene. The CDR3 is 14 residues long. The CDR3 spells CASRERAIADTQYF. DNA for the CDR3: TGTGCCAGCAGGGAGAGGGCAATAGCAGATACGCAGTATTTT.

The chain uses TRBV7-9 and TRBJ1-1; the D is unclear. CDR1 is SEHNR and CDR2 is FQNEAQ in the germline V gene (reference sequence). This CDR3 contains 15 residues. The V end was cut by 1 base, the J end by 6 bases, with 15 bases between. The CDR3 spells CASSLVDRVPPEAFF. The DNA for the CDR3 is TGTGCCAGCAGCTTAGTAGATCGGGTTCCCCCTGAAGCTTTCTTT.

This rearrangement joins TRBV19 to TRBJ2-7; D ambiguous. The CDR3 runs to 12 residues. The V end was cut by 6 bases, the J end by 6 bases, with 12 bases between. The germline gives CDR1 LNHDA, CDR2 SQIVND (reference sequence). The CDR3 DNA reads TGTGCCAGTAGCCTCGCGTCTAGCGAGCAGTACTTC. As protein: CASSLASSEQYF.

The chain uses TRBV18 and TRBJ1-1, with 7 nucleotides matching TRBD1. Germline values: CDR1 KGHSH, CDR2 LQKENI. This CDR3 contains 12 residues. Germline trimming cut 5 bases from V and 7 bases from J; bases unmatched to any gene: 4. CDR3 amino acids: CASSSGQVEAFF. The DNA for the CDR3 is TGTGCCAGCTCAAGCGGACAGGTTGAAGCTTTCTTT.

The chain uses TRBV6-5 and TRBJ2-1; D remains ambiguous. The germline gives CDR1 MNHEY, CDR2 SVGAGI. The CDR3 sequence is 13 residues long. The V gene lost 2 bases and the J gene lost 6 bases, with 8 bases spanning the gap. CDR3 protein: CASSYDRGNEQFF. The CDR3 region has the DNA TGTGCCAGCAGTTACGATCGCGGCAATGAGCAGTTCTTC.

This clone has a single count. V usage is TRBV6-1 and J usage is TRBJ2-2; TRBD2 agrees at 7 bases. The CDR3 sequence is 15 residues long. Looked up from germline, CDR1 is MNHNS and CDR2 is SASEGT. The V gene end was trimmed by 10 bases and the J gene end by 3 bases; junction bases not matched to a gene: 11. CDR3 nucleotides: TGTGCCATACTACCTGCGGGGAGGGACACCGGGGAGCTGTTTTTT. Translated: CAILPAGRDTGELFF.

This clone was seen once. The genes are TRBV7-2 and TRBJ2-2, with 11 bases aligning to TRBD2. The CDR3 spans 16 residues. Trimming took 5 bases from V and 4 from J; bases not matched to a gene: 6. Germline V gene lookup returns CDR1 SGHTA and CDR2 FQGNSA. CDR3 nucleotides: TGTGCCAGCAGCCCCGGGACTAGCGGCCGCACCGGGGAGCTGTTTTTT. Translating gives CASSPGTSGRTGELFF.

The V gene is TRBV19, the J gene TRBJ1-5; no firm D call. V was trimmed by 2 bases and J by 10 bases, leaving 12 bases between them. The CDR3 has 13 amino acids. Germline V gene data show CDR1 as LNHDA and CDR2 as SQIVND (reference sequence). For the CDR3, the DNA is TGTGCCAGTAGTATACCCCCTCTCCCTCCCCAGCATTTT. Protein sequence: CASSIPPLPPQHF.

The V gene is TRBV29-1, the J gene TRBJ2-3; 7 bases are shared with TRBD2. There are 13 residues in the CDR3. CDR1 and CDR2 from the germline V gene are SQVTM and ANQGSEA. J lost 0 bases, V lost 7 bases, and 4 bases had no gene match. CDR3 in DNA: TGCAGCGCTGGCGGGAGAAGCACAGATACGCAGTATTTT. Its translation: CSAGGRSTDTQYF.

V and J are TRBV7-2 and TRBJ2-2, with TRBD2 matching 14 bases. This CDR3 spans 18 amino acids. CDR1 and CDR2 from the germline V gene are SGHTA and FQGNSA. V shed 5 bases, J shed 9 bases, and the junction held 14 bases outside the gene matches. The CDR3 is CASSPRPGTSGGFRELFF. CDR3 sequence (DNA): TGTGCCAGCAGCCCTCGACCCGGGACTAGCGGGGGATTTAGGGAGCTGTTTTTT.

The J gene is TRBJ1-2, the V gene TRBV6-6, with a tentative D call TRBD1 (5 bases). The CDR3 runs 14 residues. CDR1 and CDR2 (germline): MNHNY, SVGAGI (reference sequence). The V and J ends lost 6 bases and 0 bases respectively, with 11 bases between them. CDR3 nucleotides: TGTGCCAGCAGGAGACAGCCCGCTAACTATGGCTACACCTTC. It is translated as CASRRQPANYGYTF.

The sample holds one count of this clone. The rearrangement links TRBV19 to TRBJ2-1; 7 positions agree with TRBD1. With 4 bases clipped from V and 3 bases from J, the junction kept 3 bases outside the gene matches. The CDR3 is 14 amino acids. The germline V gene encodes CDR1 LNHDA and CDR2 SQIVND (reference sequence). The CDR3, as DNA: TGTGCCAGTAGTACCCGACAGGGCTACAATGAGCAGTTCTTC. It is translated as CASSTRQGYNEQFF.

In its sample, this clone was seen once. The rearrangement joins TRBV27 to TRBJ2-1; no firm D call. The CDR3 runs to 13 residues. Germline assignment: CDR1 MNHEY and CDR2 SMNVEV (reference sequence). V was clipped by 4 bases and J by 7 bases, with 11 bases between them. Written as DNA, the CDR3 is TGTGCCAGCAGTTCCCCGAGGCTTAATGAGCAGTTCTTC. Amino acids: CASSSPRLNEQFF.